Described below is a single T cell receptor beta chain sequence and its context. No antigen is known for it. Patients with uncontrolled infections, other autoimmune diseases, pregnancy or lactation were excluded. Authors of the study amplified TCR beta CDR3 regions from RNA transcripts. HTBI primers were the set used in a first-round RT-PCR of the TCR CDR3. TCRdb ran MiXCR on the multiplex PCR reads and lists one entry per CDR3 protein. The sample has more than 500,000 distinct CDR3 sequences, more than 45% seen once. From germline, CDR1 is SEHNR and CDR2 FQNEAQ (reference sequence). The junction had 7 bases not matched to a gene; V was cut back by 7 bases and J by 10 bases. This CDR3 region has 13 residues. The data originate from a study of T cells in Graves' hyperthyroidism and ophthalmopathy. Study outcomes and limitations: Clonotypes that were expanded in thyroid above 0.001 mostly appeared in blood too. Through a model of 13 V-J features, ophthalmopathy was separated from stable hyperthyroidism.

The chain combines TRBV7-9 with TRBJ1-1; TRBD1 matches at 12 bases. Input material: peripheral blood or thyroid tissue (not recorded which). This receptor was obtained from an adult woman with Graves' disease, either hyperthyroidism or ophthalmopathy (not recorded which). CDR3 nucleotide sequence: TGTGCCAGCACCTTGGGACAGGGGGCGCGAGCTTTCTTT. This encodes CASTLGQGARAFF.